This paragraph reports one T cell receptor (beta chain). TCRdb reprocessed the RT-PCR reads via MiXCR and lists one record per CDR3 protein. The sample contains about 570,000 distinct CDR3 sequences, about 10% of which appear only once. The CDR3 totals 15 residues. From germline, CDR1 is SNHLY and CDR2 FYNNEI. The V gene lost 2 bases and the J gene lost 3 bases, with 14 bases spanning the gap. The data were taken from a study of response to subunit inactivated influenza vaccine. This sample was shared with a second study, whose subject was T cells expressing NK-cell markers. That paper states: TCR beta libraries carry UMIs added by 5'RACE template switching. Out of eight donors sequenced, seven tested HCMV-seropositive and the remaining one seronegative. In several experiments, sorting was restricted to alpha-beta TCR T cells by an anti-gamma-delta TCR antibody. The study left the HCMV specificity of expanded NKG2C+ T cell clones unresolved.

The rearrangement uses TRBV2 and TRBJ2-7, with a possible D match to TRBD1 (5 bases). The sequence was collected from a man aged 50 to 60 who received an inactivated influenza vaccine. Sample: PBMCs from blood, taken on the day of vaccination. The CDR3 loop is CASSERWGPDYEQYF. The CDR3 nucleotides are TGTGCCAGCAGTGAACGGTGGGGCCCCGACTACGAGCAGTACTTC.